This T cell receptor (beta chain) derives from a study of blood T cell repertoires in COVID-19. Study context: Italy, Spain and the United States were the sources of the convalescent and acute COVID-19 samples.

The authors' processing: Reference gene primer amplification gave estimated nucleated cell counts. Sequencing used immunoSEQ multiplex PCR; TCRdb keeps in-frame clones, though not all of them. V and J calls plus clone size are reproduced from that table; the DNA served to infer D and trimming. The repertoire holds some 230,000 clones, with about 80% as singletons. The V gene lost 5 bases and the J gene lost 9 bases, with 8 bases spanning the gap. CDR1 and CDR2 from the germline V gene are SGHAT and FQNNGV. CDR3 length: 12 residues. Specimen: peripheral blood. The V and J genes are TRBV11-2 and TRBJ1-6, with TRBD1 as a possible D gene (5 bases). This clonotype was obtained from a woman aged 55 to 70 with acute or convalescent COVID-19. In DNA, the CDR3 is TGTGCCAGCAGCCGGACAAGTTCACCCCTCCACTTT. Translation: CASSRTSSPLHF.